This TCR beta chain was profiled in a study of blood T cell repertoires in COVID-19. Study overall: COVID-19 samples collected from the United States, Italy and Spain covered acute and convalescent phases. T cells, B-cell-depleted T cells, or PBMCs provided the cDNA or gDNA that served as material.

The CDR3 sequence is 14 residues long. V lost 4 bases and J lost 7, with 15 bases in between. The germline CDR1 and CDR2 sequences are SGHRS and YFSETQ. Here immunoSEQ multiplex PCR was the method, and the copy in TCRdb shows in-frame clones only, minus some. The data show around 230,000 clones, approximately 86% seen once. V is TRBV5-1 and J is TRBJ2-1; D possibly corresponds to TRBD1 (8 bases). The sample was PBMCs or T cells enriched from blood (not recorded which). The TCR originated in a middle-aged woman with acute COVID-19. CDR3 sequence reads: CASSEDREGNEQFF. The CDR3 DNA follows: TGCGCCAGCAGCGAGGACAGGGAGGGGAATGAGCAGTTCTTC.